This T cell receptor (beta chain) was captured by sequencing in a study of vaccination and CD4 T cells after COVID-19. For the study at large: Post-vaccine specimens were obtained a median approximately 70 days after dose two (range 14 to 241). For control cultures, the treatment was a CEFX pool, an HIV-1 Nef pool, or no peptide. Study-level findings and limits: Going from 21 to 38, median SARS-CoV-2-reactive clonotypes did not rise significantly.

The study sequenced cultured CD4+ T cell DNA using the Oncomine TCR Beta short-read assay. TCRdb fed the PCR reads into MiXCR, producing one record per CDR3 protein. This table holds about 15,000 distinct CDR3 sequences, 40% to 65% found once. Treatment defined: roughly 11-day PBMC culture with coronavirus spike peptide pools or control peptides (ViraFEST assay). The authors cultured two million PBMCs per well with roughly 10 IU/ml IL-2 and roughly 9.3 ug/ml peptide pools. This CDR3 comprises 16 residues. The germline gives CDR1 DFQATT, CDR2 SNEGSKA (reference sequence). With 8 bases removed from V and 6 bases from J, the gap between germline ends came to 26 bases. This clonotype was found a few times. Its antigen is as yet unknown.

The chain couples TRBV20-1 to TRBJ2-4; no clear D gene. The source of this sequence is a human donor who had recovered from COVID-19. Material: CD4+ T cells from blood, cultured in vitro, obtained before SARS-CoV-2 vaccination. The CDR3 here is CSTSLSGLTRRNIQYF. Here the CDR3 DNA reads TGCAGTACCTCCCTGTCGGGCCTCACCCGTCGAAACATTCAGTACTTC.